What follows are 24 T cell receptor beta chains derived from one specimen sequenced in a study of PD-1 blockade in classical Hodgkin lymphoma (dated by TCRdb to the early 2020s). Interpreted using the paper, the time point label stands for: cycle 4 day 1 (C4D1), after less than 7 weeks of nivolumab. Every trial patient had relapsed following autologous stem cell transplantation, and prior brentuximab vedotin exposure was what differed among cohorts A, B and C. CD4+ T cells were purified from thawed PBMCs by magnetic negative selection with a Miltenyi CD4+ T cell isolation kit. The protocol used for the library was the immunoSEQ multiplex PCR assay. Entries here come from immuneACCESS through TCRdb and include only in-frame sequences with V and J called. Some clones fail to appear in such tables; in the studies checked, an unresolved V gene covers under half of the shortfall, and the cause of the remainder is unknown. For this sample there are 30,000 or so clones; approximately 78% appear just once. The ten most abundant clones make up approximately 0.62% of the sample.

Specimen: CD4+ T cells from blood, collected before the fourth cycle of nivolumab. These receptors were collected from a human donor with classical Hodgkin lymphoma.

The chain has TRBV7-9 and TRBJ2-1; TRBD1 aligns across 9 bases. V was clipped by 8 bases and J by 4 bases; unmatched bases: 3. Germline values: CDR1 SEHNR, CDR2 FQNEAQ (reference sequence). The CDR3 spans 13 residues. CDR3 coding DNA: TGTGCCAGCTCCGGACAGGGGTACAATGAGCAGTTCTTC. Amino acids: CASSGQGYNEQFF. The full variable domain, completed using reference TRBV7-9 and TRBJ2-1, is DTGVSQNPRHKITKRGQNVTFRCDPISEHNRLYWYRQTLGQGPEFLTYFQNEAQLEKSRLLSDRFSAERPKGSFSTLEIQRTEQGDSAMYLCASSGQGYNEQFFGPGTRLTVL.

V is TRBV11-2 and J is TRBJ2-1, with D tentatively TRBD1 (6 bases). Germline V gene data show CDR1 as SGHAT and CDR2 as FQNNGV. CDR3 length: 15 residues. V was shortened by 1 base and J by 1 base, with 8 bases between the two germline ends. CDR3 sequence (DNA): TGTGCCAGCAGCTTAGTGCAGGGGTCCTACAATGAGCAGTTCTTC. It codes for CASSLVQGSYNEQFF.

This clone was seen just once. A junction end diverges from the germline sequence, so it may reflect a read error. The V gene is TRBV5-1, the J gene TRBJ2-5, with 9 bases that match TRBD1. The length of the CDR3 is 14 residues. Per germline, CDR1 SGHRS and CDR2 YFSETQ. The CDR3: CASSLQGAQVTQYF. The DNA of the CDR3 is TGCGCCAGCAGCCTACAGGGGGCGCAAGTGACCCAGTACTTC.

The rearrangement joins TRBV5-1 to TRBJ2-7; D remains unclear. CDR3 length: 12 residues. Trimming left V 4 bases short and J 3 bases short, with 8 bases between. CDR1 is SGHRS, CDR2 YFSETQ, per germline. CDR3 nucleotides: TGCGCCAGCAGCCCCTCGAGCTACGAGCAGTACTTC. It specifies CASSPSSYEQYF.

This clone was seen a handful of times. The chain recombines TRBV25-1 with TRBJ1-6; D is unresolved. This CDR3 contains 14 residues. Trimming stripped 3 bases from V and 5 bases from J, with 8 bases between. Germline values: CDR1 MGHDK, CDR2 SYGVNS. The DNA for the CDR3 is TGTGCCAGCAGTGAGGTGTTGAATAATTCACCCCTCCACTTT. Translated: CASSEVLNNSPLHF.

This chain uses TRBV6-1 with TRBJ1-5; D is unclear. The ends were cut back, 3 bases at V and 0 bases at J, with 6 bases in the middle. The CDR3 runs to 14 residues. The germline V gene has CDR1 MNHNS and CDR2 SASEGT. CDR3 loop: CASSDSYSNQPQHF. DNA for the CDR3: TGTGCCAGCAGTGACAGTTATAGCAATCAGCCCCAGCATTTT.

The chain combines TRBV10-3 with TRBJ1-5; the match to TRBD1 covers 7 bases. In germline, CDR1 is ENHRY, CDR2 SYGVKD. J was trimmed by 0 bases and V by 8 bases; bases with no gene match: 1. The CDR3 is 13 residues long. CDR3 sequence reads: CAIGTDSNQPQHF. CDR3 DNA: TGTGCCATCGGGACAGATAGCAATCAGCCCCAGCATTTT.

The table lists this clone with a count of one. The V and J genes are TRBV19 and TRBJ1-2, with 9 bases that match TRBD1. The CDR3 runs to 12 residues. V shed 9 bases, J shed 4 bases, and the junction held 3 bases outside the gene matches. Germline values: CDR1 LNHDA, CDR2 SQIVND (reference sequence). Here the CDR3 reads CARGQGTYGYTF. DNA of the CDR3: TGTGCCAGGGGACAGGGAACCTATGGCTACACCTTC.

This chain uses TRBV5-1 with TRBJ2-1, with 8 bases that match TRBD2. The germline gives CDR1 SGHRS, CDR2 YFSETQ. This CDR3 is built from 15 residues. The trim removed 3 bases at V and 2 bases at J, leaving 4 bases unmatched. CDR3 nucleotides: TGCGCCAGCAGCTCGGGGGGGCCCCCCTACAATGAGCAGTTCTTC. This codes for CASSSGGPPYNEQFF.

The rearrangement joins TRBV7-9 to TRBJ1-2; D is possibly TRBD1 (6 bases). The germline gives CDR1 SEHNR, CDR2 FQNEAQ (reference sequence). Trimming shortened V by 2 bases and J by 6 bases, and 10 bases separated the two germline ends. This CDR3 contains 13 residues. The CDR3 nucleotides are TGTGCCAGCAGCTTATCAGGGGATAATGGCTACACCTTC. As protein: CASSLSGDNGYTF.

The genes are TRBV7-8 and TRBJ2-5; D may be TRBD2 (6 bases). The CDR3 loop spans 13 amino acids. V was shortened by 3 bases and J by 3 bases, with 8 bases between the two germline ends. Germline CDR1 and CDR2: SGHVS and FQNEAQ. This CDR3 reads CASSFGGEETQYF. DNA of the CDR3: TGTGCCAGCAGCTTCGGGGGTGAAGAGACCCAGTACTTC.

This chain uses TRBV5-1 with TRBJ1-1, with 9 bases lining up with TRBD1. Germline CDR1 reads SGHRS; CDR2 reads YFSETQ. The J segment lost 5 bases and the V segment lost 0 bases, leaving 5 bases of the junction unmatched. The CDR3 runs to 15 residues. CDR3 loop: CASSLAWGTGTEAFF. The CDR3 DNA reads TGCGCCAGCAGCTTGGCCTGGGGGACAGGGACTGAAGCTTTCTTT.

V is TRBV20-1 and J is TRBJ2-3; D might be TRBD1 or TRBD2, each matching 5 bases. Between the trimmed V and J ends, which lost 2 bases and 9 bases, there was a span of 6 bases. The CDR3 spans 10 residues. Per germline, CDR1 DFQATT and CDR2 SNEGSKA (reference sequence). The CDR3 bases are TGCAGTGCTAGAAGGGACACGCAGTATTTT. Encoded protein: CSARRDTQYF.

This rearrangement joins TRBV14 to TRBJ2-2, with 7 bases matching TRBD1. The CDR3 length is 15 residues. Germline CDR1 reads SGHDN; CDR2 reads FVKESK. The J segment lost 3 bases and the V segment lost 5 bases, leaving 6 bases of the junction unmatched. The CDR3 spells CASSTDRFYTGELFF. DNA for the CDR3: TGTGCCAGCAGCACGGACAGGTTTTACACCGGGGAGCTGTTTTTT. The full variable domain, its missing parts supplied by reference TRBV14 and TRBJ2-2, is EAGVTQFPSHSVIEKGQTVTLRCDPISGHDNLYWYRRVMGKEIKFLLHFVKESKQDESGMPNNRFLAERTGGTYSTLKVQPAELEDSGVYFCASSTDRFYTGELFFGEGSRLTVL.

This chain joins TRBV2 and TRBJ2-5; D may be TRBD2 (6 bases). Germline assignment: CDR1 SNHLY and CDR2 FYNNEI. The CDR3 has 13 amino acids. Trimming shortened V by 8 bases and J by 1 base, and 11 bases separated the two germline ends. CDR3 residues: CASGRGVQETQYF. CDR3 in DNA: TGTGCCAGCGGCCGCGGGGTCCAAGAGACCCAGTACTTC. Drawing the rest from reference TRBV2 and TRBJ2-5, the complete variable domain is EPEVTQTPSHQVTQMGQEVILRCVPISNHLYFYWYRQILGQKVEFLVSFYNNEISEKSEIFDDQFSVERPDGSNFTLKIRSTKLEDSAMYFCASGRGVQETQYFGPGTRLLVL.

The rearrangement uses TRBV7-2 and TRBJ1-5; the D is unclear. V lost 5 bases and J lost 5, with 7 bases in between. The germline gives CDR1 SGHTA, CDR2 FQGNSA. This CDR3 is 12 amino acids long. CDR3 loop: CASSQTYQPQHF. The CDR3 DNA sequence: TGTGCCAGCAGCCAGACCTATCAGCCCCAGCATTTT.

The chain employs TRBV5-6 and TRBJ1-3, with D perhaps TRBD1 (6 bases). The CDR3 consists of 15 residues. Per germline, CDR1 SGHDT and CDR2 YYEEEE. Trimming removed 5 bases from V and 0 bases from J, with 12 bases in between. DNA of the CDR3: TGTGCCAGCAGAACCGGACAGTACTCTGGAAACACCATATATTTT. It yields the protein CASRTGQYSGNTIYF.

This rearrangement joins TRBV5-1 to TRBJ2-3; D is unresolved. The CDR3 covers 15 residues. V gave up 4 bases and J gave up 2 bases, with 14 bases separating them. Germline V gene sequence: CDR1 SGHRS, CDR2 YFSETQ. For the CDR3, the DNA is TGCGCCAGCAGCCCCCAGGATACCATCACAGATACGCAGTATTTT. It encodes CASSPQDTITDTQYF.

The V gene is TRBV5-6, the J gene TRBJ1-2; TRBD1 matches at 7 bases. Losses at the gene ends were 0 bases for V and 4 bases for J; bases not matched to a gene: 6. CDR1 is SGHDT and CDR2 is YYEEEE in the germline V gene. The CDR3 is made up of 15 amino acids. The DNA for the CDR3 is TGTGCCAGCAGCTTGGGGACGACAGGGCGCTATGGCTACACCTTC. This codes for CASSLGTTGRYGYTF.

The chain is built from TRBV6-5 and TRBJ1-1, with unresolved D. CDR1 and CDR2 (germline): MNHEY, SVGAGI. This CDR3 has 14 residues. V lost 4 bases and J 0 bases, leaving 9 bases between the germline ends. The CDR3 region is CASSLARMNTEAFF. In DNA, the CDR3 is TGTGCCAGCAGTTTAGCAAGGATGAACACTGAAGCTTTCTTT.

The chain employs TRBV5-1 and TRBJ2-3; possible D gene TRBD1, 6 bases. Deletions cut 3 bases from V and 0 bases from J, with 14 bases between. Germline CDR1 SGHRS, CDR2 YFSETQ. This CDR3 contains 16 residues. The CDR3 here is CASSYQTGSSTDTQYF. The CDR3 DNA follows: TGCGCCAGCAGCTACCAGACAGGCTCTAGCACAGATACGCAGTATTTT.

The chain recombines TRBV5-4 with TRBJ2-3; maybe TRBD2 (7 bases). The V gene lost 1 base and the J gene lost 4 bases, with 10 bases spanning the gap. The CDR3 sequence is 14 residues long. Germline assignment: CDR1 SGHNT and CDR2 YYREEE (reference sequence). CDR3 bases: TGTGCCAGCAGCTTGTCCGGGGGGCCAGATACGCAGTATTTT. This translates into CASSLSGGPDTQYF.

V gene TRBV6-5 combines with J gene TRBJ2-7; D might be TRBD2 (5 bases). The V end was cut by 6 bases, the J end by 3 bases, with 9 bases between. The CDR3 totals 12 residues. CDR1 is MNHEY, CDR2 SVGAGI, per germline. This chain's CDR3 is CASSLEGYEQYF. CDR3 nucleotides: TGTGCCAGCAGCCTCGAGGGCTACGAGCAGTACTTC.

This CDR3 reads CASSLEGGAPEAFF. The CDR3 region has the DNA TGTGCCAGCAGCCTCGAGGGGGGGGCTCCTGAAGCTTTCTTT. This chain links TRBV7-9 with TRBJ1-1; D may be TRBD1 (6 bases). Germline CDR1 SEHNR, CDR2 FQNEAQ (reference sequence). V was trimmed by 5 bases and J by 6 bases, leaving 16 bases between them. The length of the CDR3 is 14 residues.